The 9 T cell receptor beta chains below all came from one sample that was sequenced in a study of OX40 agonist ivuxolimab in advanced cancers. Repertoires were generated with immunoSEQ multiplex PCR, while TCRdb's copy carries only in-frame clones and drops some. This repertoire shows 75,000 to 95,000 clones, more than 70% found once; its top ten account for about 9.1%. The sequences come from CD4+ or CD8+ T cells sorted from blood, collected in a trial of the OX40 agonist ivuxolimab. Receptors were obtained from an adult with an advanced solid tumor such as melanoma, head and neck, liver or kidney cancer.

The V gene is TRBV7-9, the J gene TRBJ2-1; D unresolved. CDR1 and CDR2 (germline): SEHNR, FQNEAQ (reference sequence). V dropped 1 base and J dropped 5 bases, with 6 bases sitting between them. The CDR3 contains 13 residues. CDR3 in DNA: TGTGCCAGCAGCTTAGACTACCACAATGAGCAGTTCTTC. Protein: CASSLDYHNEQFF.

J is TRBJ2-3 and V is TRBV5-4; tentatively, D is TRBD1 or TRBD2 (5 bases each). The CDR3 runs to 15 residues. V lost 4 bases to trimming and J lost 0 bases, with 12 bases between them. Germline CDR1 and CDR2: SGHNT and YYREEE (reference sequence). The CDR3, as DNA: TGTGCCAGCAGCCTCCGGGACGGCAGCACAGATACGCAGTATTTT. It is translated as CASSLRDGSTDTQYF.

The chain joins TRBV5-4 to TRBJ2-1; TRBD2 aligns across 8 bases. The CDR3 runs 16 residues. J was trimmed by 4 bases and V by 0 bases; bases with no gene match: 6. The germline gives CDR1 SGHNT, CDR2 YYREEE (reference sequence). The CDR3 DNA reads as TGTGCCAGCAGCTTGGAAGCGGGGGACCTATACAATGAGCAGTTCTTC. It is translated as CASSLEAGDLYNEQFF.

The chain combines TRBV2 with TRBJ2-5; tentatively, D is TRBD1 (6 bases). Trimming left V 6 bases short and J 5 bases short, with 13 bases between. The CDR3 consists of 13 residues. Germline V gene data show CDR1 as SNHLY and CDR2 as FYNNEI. The CDR3 DNA sequence: TGTGCCAGCAGAAGGGGGACAATCGAGACCCAGTACTTC. This codes for CASRRGTIETQYF.

The V and J genes are TRBV5-6 and TRBJ2-1; 7 bases align to TRBD1. This CDR3 region has 13 residues. Trimming removed 7 bases from V and 6 bases from J; junction bases left unmatched: 7. From germline, CDR1 is SGHDT and CDR2 YYEEEE. CDR3 region: CASGRGRINEQFF. CDR3 DNA sequence: TGTGCCAGCGGAAGGGGGCGCATCAATGAGCAGTTCTTC.

V usage is TRBV2 and J usage is TRBJ2-1; possibly TRBD2 for D (6 bases). Germline V gives CDR1 SNHLY, CDR2 FYNNEI. Trimming stripped 6 bases from V and 1 base from J, with 19 bases between. There are 17 residues in the CDR3. The CDR3 protein is CASSVRGSPLSYNEQFF. In DNA form, the CDR3 reads TGTGCCAGCAGCGTCCGGGGGTCCCCGTTGTCCTACAATGAGCAGTTCTTC.

J is TRBJ2-5 and V is TRBV5-1; D unresolved. This CDR3 is 15 amino acids long. Trimming removed 1 base from V and 5 bases from J, with 15 bases in between. Germline V gene lookup returns CDR1 SGHRS and CDR2 YFSETQ. The CDR3 DNA reads TGCGCCAGCAGCTTGTTTACATTGAGGTCGGAGACCCAGTACTTC. Amino acid sequence: CASSLFTLRSETQYF.

The V call is TRBV6-5, the J call TRBJ2-5, with D maybe TRBD1 (5 bases). The V gene's germline CDR1 is MNHEY and CDR2 SVGAGI. Trimming left V 0 bases short and J 5 bases short, with 10 bases between. This CDR3 is built from 14 residues. In nucleotides, the CDR3 is TGTGCCAGCAGTTACTCTTGGGGCTCGGAGACCCAGTACTTC. This codes for CASSYSWGSETQYF.

The chain carries TRBV6-5 and TRBJ2-7, with D possibly being TRBD1 (5 bases). Germline values: CDR1 MNHEY, CDR2 SVGAGI. V was shortened by 2 bases and J by 2 bases, with 16 bases between the two germline ends. This CDR3 spans 16 amino acids. The CDR3 DNA is TGTGCCAGCAGTTACCTTTCCGGACACTTCCCCTACGAGCAGTACTTC. The encoded protein is CASSYLSGHFPYEQYF.